This record looks at one T cell receptor (beta chain) sequence and its context. This likely reflects a read error, since a far larger clone is one base away. These data come from a study of regulatory T cells in long-lasting Graves disease. CDR3-region Arm-PCR and iRepertoire HTBI primers produced the TCR beta libraries. A single record per CDR3 protein comes from TCRdb applying MiXCR to the multiplex PCR reads. This sample carries under 300,000 distinct CDR3 sequences, roughly 21% of them seen once, and the ten largest clones take approximately 15%. V was clipped by 8 bases and J by 7 bases, with 12 bases between them. Germline V gene lookup returns CDR1 LGHNA and CDR2 YSLEER. The CDR3 extends over 13 amino acids. Time point given: newly diagnosed GD, antithyroid drugs for less than 3 months. The TCR library was prepared using RNA isolated from PBMCs.

The chain combines TRBV4-3 with TRBJ1-6, with D maybe TRBD1 (5 bases). The receptor comes from a female donor with Graves disease. Here the sequenced sample was peripheral blood mononuclear cells (PBMCs), taken at new diagnosis, from a patient treated with antithyroid drugs. CDR3 region: CASGRDRNSPLHF. The CDR3 nucleotides are TGCGCCAGCGGTCGGGACCGCAATTCACCCCTCCACTTT.